Listed below are T cell receptor beta chains from one sample, sequenced in a study of blood T cell repertoires in COVID-19. Sequenced by immunoSEQ multiplex PCR; TCRdb stores in-frame clones only, minus some. The data show 100,000 to 150,000 clones, about 89% seen once. The sequencing sample was made of peripheral blood. Receptors were obtained from a woman aged 70-85 years with COVID-19, enrolled during active disease. Both conserved end residues are trimmed from each CDR3. The D gene is left open where the match is weak.

d_call	j_call	v_call	cdr3_aa
-	TRBJ2-2	TRBV5-6	ASSLSRRANTGELF
-	TRBJ2-7	TRBV19	ASSMTGDYEQY
-	TRBJ1-1	TRBV9	ASSVGGINTEAF
TRBD1	TRBJ1-5	TRBV24-1	ATSDFGTGGDQPQH
TRBD1	TRBJ2-6	TRBV18	ASSLTGGTGANVLT
-	TRBJ1-1	TRBV11-2	ASSTGLGAEAF
-	TRBJ2-1	TRBV19	ASSIDRTHEQF
-	TRBJ1-2	TRBV3-1/TRBV3-2	ASSLVTGNGYT
TRBD2	TRBJ2-3	TRBV7-6	ASSFPSSGGLPTDTQY
TRBD1	TRBJ1-1	TRBV6-6	ASSTPGQPNTEAF
TRBD2	TRBJ2-1	TRBV9	ASSFGGSNEQF
-	TRBJ1-2	TRBV6-5	ASRPLRDKNYGYT
TRBD2	TRBJ2-3	TRBV6-4	ASRDTLAGVTDTQY
-	TRBJ1-2	TRBV29-1	SVEDYRGADYGYT
TRBD2	TRBJ2-1	TRBV14	ASSPLAGGSYNEQF
TRBD1	TRBJ2-6	TRBV28	ASSFRDRSSGANVLT
TRBD1	TRBJ2-2	TRBV11-3	ASSSDRDRVTGELF
-	TRBJ2-7	TRBV5-1	ASSLGGVSGEQY
TRBD1	TRBJ1-2	TRBV10-3	AITRDNRGGYGYT
TRBD1	TRBJ1-6	TRBV14	ASSWTGGFNSPLH
TRBD1	TRBJ2-5	TRBV6-6	ASSYSRQGMETQY